This TCR beta chain was retrieved from a study of a mutant IDH1 vaccine in newly diagnosed glioma. Study as a whole: The treated group averaged roughly 40 years old and was 62.5% male, about 40% female. Standard pretreatment was either radiotherapy, temozolomide, or, for most, radiochemotherapy with temozolomide.

In regard to this clone: Its antigen remains unknown.

Sequencing was performed with immunoSEQ multiplex PCR; in TCRdb, only in-frame clones are kept and a portion is missing. The table has approximately 79,000 clones, approximately 85% seen once; the top ten hold roughly 0.74%. This sample's time point: week 23, last vaccination. What each vaccine dose contained was 300 ug of mutant IDH1 20-mer peptide, accompanied by topical imiquimod. The CDR3 consists of 13 residues. V dropped 1 base and J dropped 9; count of bases not matched to a gene: 2. Germline V gene lookup returns CDR1 SEHNR and CDR2 FQNEAQ (reference sequence). The sequence was collected from a woman between 45 and 65 years old with glioma. Here the sequenced sample was PBMCs, taken from a glioma patient whose treatment included an IDH1 peptide vaccine. V and J are TRBV7-9 and TRBJ2-1; TRBD2 aligns across 8 bases. The CDR3 protein is CASSLGLAGEQFF. As DNA, the CDR3 is TGTGCCAGCAGCTTAGGGCTAGCGGGTGAGCAGTTCTTC.